These 22 T cell receptor beta chains were all obtained from the same sample, sequenced in a study of T cell responses to AZD1222 COVID-19 vaccine. This table comes from immunoSEQ multiplex PCR, and its TCRdb copy is limited to in-frame clones, with some not included. The sample lists some 180,000 clones; approximately 95% were seen once. Sequencing was performed on peripheral blood, taken 28 days after the second dose of the MenACWY control vaccine. The source is an adult who received the MenACWY meningococcal vaccine as a control.

The CDR3 nucleotides read TGTGCCAGCAGCCTATCCGGAACGGCCGCCGAAAAACTGTTTTTT. Amino acids: CASSLSGTAAEKLFF. The gene calls are TRBV5-4 and TRBJ1-4; D remains ambiguous. CDR3 size: 15 residues. Looked up from germline, CDR1 is SGHNT and CDR2 is YYREEE (reference sequence). Trimming pared 4 bases from V and 8 bases from J, leaving 18 bases between.

This clone was recorded only once. The chain is built from TRBV5-1 and TRBJ1-3; 8 bases align to TRBD1. The CDR3 sequence is 14 residues long. With V trimmed by 4 bases and J by 5 bases, 5 bases remained unmatched. The germline CDR1 and CDR2 sequences are SGHRS and YFSETQ. The CDR3 coding sequence is TGCGCCAGCAGCGCTGGACAGGGTAGAAACACCATATATTTT. This codes for CASSAGQGRNTIYF.

This chain joins TRBV4-2 and TRBJ2-7; D could derive from TRBD1 or TRBD2 (5 bases each). Germline V gene sequence: CDR1 LGHNA, CDR2 YNFKEQ. This CDR3 contains 15 residues. V was shortened by 4 bases and J by 0 bases, with 13 bases between the two germline ends. The CDR3 is CASSRLPGLSYEQYF. CDR3 bases: TGTGCCAGCAGCCGCTTACCGGGGCTCTCCTACGAGCAGTACTTC.

V and J are TRBV5-4 and TRBJ1-3; TRBD1 agrees at 10 bases. This CDR3 is built from 14 residues. V was clipped by 4 bases and J by 4 bases; unmatched bases: 2. Per the germline V gene, CDR1 is SGHNT and CDR2 is YYREEE (reference sequence). The CDR3 reads CASSPGQGGNTIYF. The CDR3 DNA sequence: TGTGCCAGCAGCCCGGGACAGGGGGGAAACACCATATATTTT.

The chain is built from TRBV13 and TRBJ2-3; TRBD1 might be the D (6 bases). V lost 6 bases, J lost 5 bases, and 18 bases lay in between. CDR1 is PRHDT and CDR2 is FYEKMQ in the germline V gene (reference sequence). This CDR3 has 15 residues. CDR3 region: CASSLKPQGIDTQYF. CDR3 coding DNA: TGTGCCAGCAGTCTTAAGCCGCAGGGGATAGATACGCAGTATTTT. Full variable domain (missing parts from reference TRBV13 and TRBJ2-3): AAGVIQSPRHLIKEKRETATLKCYPIPRHDTVYWYQQGPGQDPQFLISFYEKMQSDKGSIPDRFSAQQFSDYHSELNMSSLELGDSALYFCASSLKPQGIDTQYFGPGTRLTVL.

The rearrangement uses TRBV6-5 and TRBJ1-4, with D perhaps TRBD1 (6 bases). Germline V CDR1 and CDR2: MNHEY, SVGAGI. The CDR3 spans 12 residues. Between the trimmed V and J ends, which lost 8 bases and 8 bases, there was a span of 12 bases. The CDR3 reads CASASQGEKLFF. The CDR3 DNA follows: TGTGCCAGCGCTAGCCAGGGGGAAAAACTGTTTTTT.

The rearrangement links TRBV7-2 to TRBJ1-6; D possibly corresponds to TRBD1 (5 bases). The CDR3 has 15 residues. Germline lookup yields CDR1 SGHTA and CDR2 FQGNSA. V gave up 1 base and J gave up 7 bases, with 11 bases separating them. The chain's CDR3 is CASSLEQARNSPLHF. CDR3 nucleotides: TGTGCCAGCAGCTTAGAACAGGCCCGGAATTCACCCCTCCACTTT.

This chain links TRBV6-5 with TRBJ1-1, with 10 bases that match TRBD1. J gave up 5 bases and V 0 bases, and 3 bases lay outside the gene matches. In germline, CDR1 is MNHEY, CDR2 SVGAGI. The CDR3 is 15 residues long. The CDR3 here is CASSYSKGQGTEAFF. CDR3 nucleotide sequence: TGTGCCAGCAGTTACTCGAAGGGACAGGGGACTGAAGCTTTCTTT.

The chain has TRBV10-3 and TRBJ1-1, with D perhaps matching TRBD1 (5 bases). The length of the CDR3 is 13 residues. V was clipped by 8 bases and J by 0 bases, with 10 bases between them. Germline assignment: CDR1 ENHRY and CDR2 SYGVKD. CDR3 in amino acids: CAIRQGMNTEAFF. CDR3 DNA: TGTGCCATCCGGCAGGGCATGAACACTGAAGCTTTCTTT.

This rearrangement joins TRBV5-4 to TRBJ1-2, with a weak D call TRBD1 (5 bases). CDR1 is SGHNT, CDR2 YYREEE, per germline (reference sequence). V shed 1 base and J shed 4 bases, with 11 bases lying between them. The CDR3 extends over 14 amino acids. The CDR3, as DNA: TGTGCCAGCAGCTTGTTAACAGGCTTCTATGGCTACACCTTC. Protein product: CASSLLTGFYGYTF.

The chain has TRBV7-9 and TRBJ1-2, with TRBD1 identical over 7 bases. The germline V gene encodes CDR1 SEHNR and CDR2 FQNEAQ (reference sequence). The length of the CDR3 is 17 residues. V was clipped by 4 bases and J by 0 bases; unmatched bases: 11. The CDR3 DNA reads TGTGCCAGCAGCTCCACCATTCGACAGGGTACTAACTATGGCTACACCTTC. Translating it yields CASSSTIRQGTNYGYTF.

This chain links TRBV11-2 with TRBJ1-1; 8 bases match TRBD1. This CDR3 has 16 residues. CDR1 is SGHAT and CDR2 is FQNNGV in the germline V gene. The V segment lost 0 bases and the J segment 2 bases; nucleotides outside the gene matches: 5. This CDR3 is CASSLDDRGPNTEAFF. The CDR3 DNA sequence: TGTGCCAGCAGCTTAGATGACAGGGGCCCAAACACTGAAGCTTTCTTT.

In regard to this clone: At the DNA level, this CDR3 is encoded by other sequences in the same sample as well. J is TRBJ1-2 and V is TRBV12-3 or TRBV12-4, with 8 positions matching TRBD1. V lost 3 bases to trimming and J lost 6 bases; unmatched junction nucleotides: 3. The CDR3 covers 13 residues. This CDR3 is CASSFRDRNGYTF. The CDR3 bases are TGTGCCAGCAGTTTTCGGGACAGGAATGGCTACACCTTC.

The chain employs TRBV5-6 and TRBJ1-1; a weak D match, TRBD1 (5 bases). This CDR3 has 12 residues. Germline V lookup: CDR1 SGHDT, CDR2 YYEEEE. Trimming stripped 4 bases from V and 7 bases from J, with 11 bases between. The CDR3 protein is CASSADRYEAFF. The CDR3 bases are TGTGCCAGCAGCGCAGACAGATATGAAGCTTTCTTT.

The gene calls are TRBV5-1 and TRBJ2-6; D is possibly TRBD1 or TRBD2 (5 bases each). The V gene's germline CDR1 is SGHRS and CDR2 YFSETQ. The CDR3 contains 16 residues. Trimming removed 3 bases at V and 0 bases at J, with 10 bases between. The DNA of the CDR3 is TGCGCCAGCAGCTCCACCGGGGCCTCTGGGGCCAACGTCCTGACTTTC. As protein: CASSSTGASGANVLTF.

The chain uses TRBV11-2 and TRBJ1-2; possible D gene TRBD1, 5 bases. The V end lost 4 bases, the J end lost 4 bases, and 16 bases lay between the germline ends. CDR1 is SGHAT and CDR2 is FQNNGV in the germline V gene. The CDR3 is 15 amino acids. CDR3 loop: CASSSFEQGSYGYTF. The DNA for the CDR3 is TGTGCCAGCAGCTCTTTCGAGCAGGGCAGCTATGGCTACACCTTC. Full variable domain (remainder filled in from reference TRBV11-2 and TRBJ1-2): EAGVAQSPRYKIIEKRQSVAFWCNPISGHATLYWYQQILGQGPKLLIQFQNNGVVDDSQLPKDRFSAERLKGVDSTLKIQPAKLEDSAVYLCASSSFEQGSYGYTFGSGTRLTVV.

The rearrangement uses TRBV28 and TRBJ1-1; maybe TRBD1 (5 bases). Germline V gives CDR1 MDHEN, CDR2 SYDVKM. The CDR3 has 15 residues. Trimming removed 5 bases at V and 1 base at J, with 14 bases between. CDR3 protein: CASSPATTGNTEAFF. The CDR3 DNA reads TGTGCCAGCAGTCCAGCAACTACAGGGAACACTGAAGCTTTCTTT.

The chain is built from TRBV19 and TRBJ1-1; 7 positions agree with TRBD1. The CDR3 loop spans 12 amino acids. In germline, CDR1 is LNHDA, CDR2 SQIVND (reference sequence). The V segment lost 6 bases and the J segment 3 bases; nucleotides outside the gene matches: 1. The CDR3 loop is CASSDRDTEAFF. The CDR3 bases are TGTGCCAGTAGCGACAGGGACACTGAAGCTTTCTTT.

The chain recombines TRBV7-9 with TRBJ1-2; 10 bases map to TRBD1. The CDR3 length is 17 residues. Germline V gene data show CDR1 as SEHNR and CDR2 as FQNEAQ (reference sequence). Trimming at V came to 3 bases and at J to 8 bases, leaving 15 bases not matched to a gene. The CDR3 spells CASSFNLGTGDRRGYTF. The DNA of the CDR3 is TGTGCCAGCAGCTTTAATCTCGGGACAGGGGACCGTCGGGGCTACACCTTC.

The chain joins TRBV28 to TRBJ1-3; D remains ambiguous. There are 14 residues in the CDR3. Trimming left V 5 bases short and J 2 bases short, with 10 bases between. Germline values: CDR1 MDHEN, CDR2 SYDVKM. CDR3 in amino acids: CASSRHPAGNTIYF. The CDR3, as DNA: TGTGCCAGCAGTAGACATCCTGCTGGAAACACCATATATTTT.

This clone was seen only once. This chain joins TRBV19 and TRBJ1-2, with D possibly being TRBD1 (6 bases). Trimming cost V 4 bases and J 8 bases, with 14 bases left between them. CDR3 length: 13 residues. CDR1 and CDR2 (germline): LNHDA, SQIVND (reference sequence). CDR3 region: CASSKGGRKGYTF. The DNA of the CDR3 is TGTGCCAGTAGTAAGGGGGGGCGGAAAGGCTACACCTTC.

The chain has TRBV6-5 and TRBJ1-5, with TRBD1 as a possible D gene (5 bases). The germline V gene has CDR1 MNHEY and CDR2 SVGAGI. The CDR3 totals 14 residues. Trimming took 7 bases from V and 2 from J, leaving 12 bases between them. The CDR3 is CASTRGGGNQPQHF. The CDR3 DNA reads as TGTGCCAGCACGAGGGGCGGGGGCAATCAGCCCCAGCATTTT.